A single sample is the source of the 21 T cell receptor beta chains below, sequenced in a study of blood T cell repertoires in COVID-19. Sequenced by immunoSEQ multiplex PCR; TCRdb stores in-frame clones only, minus some. The sample holds approximately 46,000 clones, approximately 82% seen once. The sequenced sample consisted of peripheral blood. The receptors were gathered from a human donor in a cohort sampled during active COVID-19.

This clone has a single count. The rearrangement links TRBV2 to TRBJ2-7; a possible D gene is TRBD1 (6 bases). Germline V CDR1 and CDR2: SNHLY, FYNNEI. V lost 6 bases to trimming and J lost 3 bases, with 9 bases between them. The length of the CDR3 is 12 residues. For the CDR3, the DNA is TGTGCCAGCAGGGAACAGGGCTACGAGCAGTACTTC. Translation: CASREQGYEQYF.

The genes are TRBV4-1 and TRBJ1-2; 8 bases match TRBD1. Per germline, CDR1 MGHRA and CDR2 YSYEKL. The J segment lost 8 bases and the V segment lost 3 bases, leaving 5 bases of the junction unmatched. This CDR3 contains 13 residues. CDR3: CASSHSDRDGYTF. The CDR3 DNA sequence: TGCGCCAGCAGCCACTCGGACAGGGACGGCTACACCTTC.

Only one count was recorded for this clone. The genes are TRBV4-3 and TRBJ2-5; the match to TRBD1 covers 8 bases. V trimming: 4 bases; J trimming: 5 bases; junction bases outside the gene matches: 15. The CDR3 is made up of 17 amino acids. Germline-derived CDR1 and CDR2 are LGHNA and YSLEER. CDR3 in DNA: TGCGCCAGCAGCCGCTCCAAGGTCAACAGGGGGTCGGAGACCCAGTACTTC. Its protein product is CASSRSKVNRGSETQYF.

The genes are TRBV19 and TRBJ1-2, with D tentatively TRBD1 (6 bases). The CDR3 runs 14 residues. Trimming took 3 bases from V and 4 from J, leaving 12 bases between them. Germline CDR1 and CDR2: LNHDA and SQIVND (reference sequence). CDR3 sequence reads: CASSMTGFVYGYTF. In DNA, the CDR3 is TGTGCCAGTAGTATGACAGGCTTCGTCTATGGCTACACCTTC.

The chain combines TRBV12-3 or TRBV12-4 with TRBJ1-3; D gene ambiguous. There are 13 residues in the CDR3. Trimming took off 0 bases at V and 7 bases at J, with 7 bases between the two ends. This CDR3 is CASSLAPRNTIYF. The CDR3 region has the DNA TGTGCCAGCAGTTTAGCGCCGAGGAACACCATATATTTT.

The gene calls are TRBV4-3 and TRBJ1-1, with D maybe TRBD1 (6 bases). The CDR3 is 13 amino acids. The germline gives CDR1 LGHNA, CDR2 YSLEER. V was pared by 0 bases and J by 4 bases, with 6 bases between. The CDR3 spells CASSQEGGTEAFF. CDR3 nucleotides: TGCGCCAGCAGCCAAGAAGGGGGCACTGAAGCTTTCTTT.

The chain couples TRBV7-9 to TRBJ2-1, with 7 bases aligning to TRBD2. This CDR3 spans 15 amino acids. The germline gives CDR1 SEHNR, CDR2 FQNEAQ (reference sequence). The J segment lost 0 bases and the V segment lost 4 bases, leaving 3 bases of the junction unmatched. The CDR3, as DNA: TGTGCCAGCAGCTATAGGACTAGCTCCTACAATGAGCAGTTCTTC. It is translated as CASSYRTSSYNEQFF.

This clone was seen more than once but under ten times. The V gene is TRBV11-2, the J gene TRBJ1-1; D uncertain. Germline-derived CDR1 and CDR2 are SGHAT and FQNNGV. This CDR3 comprises 12 residues. V gave up 0 bases and J gave up 6 bases, with 5 bases separating them. For the CDR3, the DNA is TGTGCCAGCAGCTTAGAAGCGGCTGAAGCTTTCTTT. Translating it yields CASSLEAAEAFF.

The V call is TRBV11-3, the J call TRBJ2-5, with 7 positions matching TRBD1. The germline CDR1 and CDR2 sequences are SGHNT and YENEEA. The CDR3 spans 14 residues. V lost 4 bases to trimming and J lost 4 bases; unmatched junction nucleotides: 6. The CDR3 nucleotides are TGTGCCAGCAGCTCACAGGGGCAGCGAGAGACCCAGTACTTC. Amino acid sequence: CASSSQGQRETQYF.

This chain uses TRBV6-6 with TRBJ1-6; TRBD1 is a possible D gene (5 bases). V dropped 6 bases and J dropped 5 bases, with 17 bases sitting between them. The CDR3 sequence is 16 residues long. CDR1 is MNHNY and CDR2 is SVGAGI in the germline V gene (reference sequence). This chain's CDR3 is CASRTSRTGDNSPLHF. CDR3 DNA: TGTGCCAGCAGGACCTCGAGGACGGGGGATAATTCACCCCTCCACTTT.

V usage is TRBV10-3 and J usage is TRBJ1-5; tentatively, D is TRBD1 (6 bases). CDR1 and CDR2 from the germline V gene are ENHRY and SYGVKD. V lost 5 bases, J lost 0 bases, and 11 bases lay in between. The CDR3 length is 15 residues. CDR3 sequence (DNA): TGTGCCATCAGTCGGGACAAATATAGCAATCAGCCCCAGCATTTT. Translating it yields CAISRDKYSNQPQHF.

The CDR3 nucleotides are TGTGCCAGCAACAGGGAGCTTTTGTATGGCTACACCTTC. Translation gives CASNRELLYGYTF. V usage is TRBV2 and J usage is TRBJ1-2; tentative D call: TRBD1 (6 bases). This CDR3 has 13 residues. CDR1 and CDR2 from the germline V gene are SNHLY and FYNNEI. V lost 7 bases and J lost 5, with 14 bases in between.

V and J are TRBV11-2 and TRBJ1-5; D gene uncertain. Looked up from germline, CDR1 is SGHAT and CDR2 is FQNNGV. The CDR3 length is 14 residues. V was trimmed by 5 bases and J by 0 bases, leaving 8 bases between them. CDR3 sequence (DNA): TGTGCCAGCAGCATTATACTTAGCAATCAGCCCCAGCATTTT. This codes for CASSIILSNQPQHF.

V gene TRBV19 combines with J gene TRBJ1-1; TRBD1 matches 7 bases. CDR3 size: 15 residues. J gave up 8 bases and V 7 bases, and 16 bases lay outside the gene matches. Per germline, CDR1 LNHDA and CDR2 SQIVND (reference sequence). The CDR3: CASKWGLGGNEEAFF. CDR3 nucleotides: TGTGCCAGTAAATGGGGTCTAGGGGGCAATGAAGAAGCTTTCTTT.

The chain couples TRBV28 to TRBJ1-6; TRBD1 agrees at 9 bases. The CDR3 sequence is 15 residues long. The V gene end was trimmed by 6 bases and the J gene end by 9 bases; junction bases not matched to a gene: 9. Germline CDR1 and CDR2: MDHEN and SYDVKM. Written as DNA, the CDR3 is TGTGCCAGCAGGGACCCGACAGGGGGACTTTCACCCCTCCACTTT. Encoded protein: CASRDPTGGLSPLHF.

This rearrangement joins TRBV11-2 to TRBJ2-7, with 10 bases that match TRBD1. Germline V lookup: CDR1 SGHAT, CDR2 FQNNGV. J lost 4 bases, V lost 1 base, and 7 bases had no gene match. The CDR3 has 16 residues. The CDR3 DNA sequence: TGTGCCAGCAGCTTAGGTCCGGGACAGGGGATGTACGAGCAGTACTTC. It translates to CASSLGPGQGMYEQYF.

The chain carries TRBV6-6 and TRBJ1-3; perhaps TRBD1 as D (6 bases). This CDR3 comprises 14 residues. Trimming pared 4 bases from V and 7 bases from J, leaving 14 bases between. Per the germline V gene, CDR1 is MNHNY and CDR2 is SVGAGI (reference sequence). CDR3 protein: CASSSVGTSNTIYF. CDR3 nucleotide sequence: TGTGCCAGCAGTTCGGTAGGGACAAGTAACACCATATATTTT.

The rearrangement uses TRBV9 and TRBJ2-1, with 8 positions matching TRBD1. Trimming removed 3 bases from V and 4 bases from J; junction bases left unmatched: 6. Per the germline V gene, CDR1 is SGDLS and CDR2 is YYNGEE. This CDR3 comprises 15 residues. The CDR3 spells CASSAGTGSYNEQFF. The CDR3, as DNA: TGTGCCAGCAGCGCCGGGACAGGCTCTTACAATGAGCAGTTCTTC.

The chain couples TRBV25-1 to TRBJ1-1; no clear D gene. Trimming stripped 0 bases from V and 0 bases from J, with 5 bases between. Germline-derived CDR1 and CDR2 are MGHDK and SYGVNS. The CDR3 contains 14 residues. The DNA for the CDR3 is TGTGCCAGCAGTGAATACCCATTGAACACTGAAGCTTTCTTT. It translates to CASSEYPLNTEAFF.

This rearrangement joins TRBV6-5 to TRBJ1-1, with D possibly TRBD1 on 6 matching bases. The germline V gene encodes CDR1 MNHEY and CDR2 SVGAGI. The CDR3 is 14 amino acids. V was shortened by 6 bases and J by 1 base, with 12 bases between the two germline ends. In nucleotides, the CDR3 is TGTGCCAGCAGGACAGCAGGGGAGAACACTGAAGCTTTCTTT. Its protein product is CASRTAGENTEAFF.

The CDR3 protein is CASSTYTGDSGNTIYF. The CDR3 DNA reads as TGCGCCAGCAGTACTTACACAGGAGACTCTGGAAACACCATATATTTT. J is TRBJ1-3 and V is TRBV5-1; possibly TRBD1 for D (5 bases). The germline V gene encodes CDR1 SGHRS and CDR2 YFSETQ. The CDR3 runs to 16 residues. The V gene lost 5 bases and the J gene lost 0 bases, with 15 bases spanning the gap.